The 20 T cell receptor beta chains given below trace back to one sample, sequenced in a study of T cells in localized non-small cell lung cancer. The protocol was immunoSEQ multiplex PCR, while the TCRdb copy is restricted to in-frame clones and leaves out a portion. This sample has 45,000 to 60,000 clones, with 86% found just once. This material consisted of peripheral blood, taken before any cancer treatment. The source is a woman aged 40 to 75 with stage I lung adenocarcinoma.

The CDR3 nucleotides read TGTGCCAGCAGCCCTTTCCGGGGGCCTGGCAATGAGCAGTTCTTC. Translating gives CASSPFRGPGNEQFF. This chain connects TRBV7-2 to TRBJ2-1, with D perhaps matching TRBD1 or TRBD2 (6 bases each). V lost 5 bases to trimming and J lost 6 bases, with 17 bases between them. The length of the CDR3 is 15 residues. Looked up from germline, CDR1 is SGHTA and CDR2 is FQGNSA.

The V call is TRBV7-2, the J call TRBJ2-1, with 12 nucleotides matching TRBD2. The ends lost 6 bases at V and 10 bases at J; junction bases unmatched: 13. CDR3 length: 16 amino acids. Germline-derived CDR1 and CDR2 are SGHTA and FQGNSA. The CDR3 DNA is TGTGCCAGCAGTCTGCCTAGCGGGGGGGGCACGATGGAGCAGTTCTTC. This sequence encodes CASSLPSGGGTMEQFF. The full variable domain, in which reference TRBV7-2 and TRBJ2-1 provide the parts outside the CDR3, is GAGVSQSPSNKVTEKGKDVELRCDPISGHTALYWYRQSLGQGLEFLIYFQGNSAPDKSGLPSDRFSAERTGGSVSTLTIQRTQQEDSAVYLCASSLPSGGGTMEQFFGPGTRLTVL.

V gene TRBV7-2 combines with J gene TRBJ2-5; 7 bases map to TRBD2. The CDR3 spans 15 residues. V shed 2 bases, J shed 4 bases, and the junction held 7 bases outside the gene matches. From germline, CDR1 is SGHTA and CDR2 FQGNSA. Here the CDR3 reads CASSLSWGGGETQYF. In DNA, the CDR3 is TGTGCCAGCAGCTTATCCTGGGGGGGAGGAGAGACCCAGTACTTC.

The chain joins TRBV30 to TRBJ1-6; TRBD1 might be the D (5 bases). CDR3 length: 14 amino acids. The V end was cut by 1 base, the J end by 9 bases, with 13 bases between. Germline V lookup: CDR1 GTSNPN, CDR2 SVGIG (reference sequence). The CDR3 protein is CAWSGYRFGSPLHF. The CDR3 DNA follows: TGTGCCTGGAGTGGTTACAGGTTTGGTTCACCCCTCCACTTT. Full variable domain (remainder filled in from reference TRBV30 and TRBJ1-6): SQTIHQWPATLVQPVGSPLSLECTVEGTSNPNLYWYRQAAGRGLQLLFYSVGIGQISSEVPQNLSASRPQDRQFILSSKKLLLSDSGFYLCAWSGYRFGSPLHFGNGTRLTVT.

V gene TRBV7-9 combines with J gene TRBJ2-7; 8 positions agree with TRBD2. V trimming: 5 bases; J trimming: 6 bases; junction bases outside the gene matches: 6. CDR1 is SEHNR and CDR2 is FQNEAQ in the germline V gene (reference sequence). CDR3 length: 13 amino acids. The CDR3 coding sequence is TGTGCCAGCAGCCCTGGACTAGCAGGCGAGCAGTACTTC. It yields the protein CASSPGLAGEQYF. Full variable domain (remainder filled in from reference TRBV7-9 and TRBJ2-7): DTGVSQNPRHKITKRGQNVTFRCDPISEHNRLYWYRQTLGQGPEFLTYFQNEAQLEKSRLLSDRFSAERPKGSFSTLEIQRTEQGDSAMYLCASSPGLAGEQYFGPGTRLTVT.

The chain joins TRBV9 to TRBJ2-1, with TRBD1 matching 8 bases. J was trimmed by 8 bases and V by 2 bases; bases with no gene match: 6. Germline V CDR1 and CDR2: SGDLS, YYNGEE. The CDR3 spans 14 residues. The CDR3 sequence: CASSVDRVMDEQFF. DNA for the CDR3: TGTGCCAGCAGCGTGGACAGGGTAATGGATGAGCAGTTCTTC.

This clone came up once. CDR3 nucleotides: TGTGCCAGCAGCACCCAGGTCGGGGGCGGTGTTGAGCAGTTCTTC. It yields the protein CASSTQVGGGVEQFF. V gene TRBV4-2 combines with J gene TRBJ2-1; D assignment may be TRBD1 or TRBD2 (6 bases each). Per germline, CDR1 LGHNA and CDR2 YNFKEQ. V was shortened by 5 bases and J by 9 bases, with 20 bases between the two germline ends. This CDR3 region has 15 residues.

V gene TRBV7-2 combines with J gene TRBJ1-1, with D possibly TRBD1 on 6 matching bases. CDR1 is SGHTA, CDR2 FQGNSA, per germline. V was clipped by 2 bases and J by 3 bases, with 10 bases between them. The CDR3 runs 14 residues. The CDR3 nucleotides read TGTGCCAGCAGCTTAAAACCAGGGGACACTGAAGCTTTCTTT. Its translation: CASSLKPGDTEAFF.

This clone was seen only once. This chain links TRBV7-2 with TRBJ2-5, with 8 positions matching TRBD1. The CDR3 consists of 14 residues. With V trimmed by 4 bases and J by 5 bases, 6 bases remained unmatched. Germline V gene lookup returns CDR1 SGHTA and CDR2 FQGNSA. CDR3 nucleotides: TGTGCCAGCAGCTCCCGGACAGGGAGGGAGACCCAGTACTTC. It yields the protein CASSSRTGRETQYF.

The chain uses TRBV27 and TRBJ1-6; TRBD1 matches 10 bases. V lost 3 bases to trimming and J lost 9 bases; unmatched junction nucleotides: 2. The CDR3 has 14 amino acids. Germline V gene lookup returns CDR1 MNHEY and CDR2 SMNVEV (reference sequence). The CDR3 DNA reads as TGTGCCAGCAGTTTGGGACAGGGGCCTTCACCCCTCCACTTT. It yields the protein CASSLGQGPSPLHF.

The chain joins TRBV4-1 to TRBJ1-5; D is undetermined. V was cut by 0 bases and J by 6 bases, with 15 bases left in between. The germline CDR1 and CDR2 sequences are MGHRA and YSYEKL. This CDR3 contains 16 residues. CDR3 bases: TGCGCCAGCAGCCAAGATGAAGACCGATATAGTCAGCCCCAGCATTTT. It codes for CASSQDEDRYSQPQHF.

The chain carries TRBV20-1 and TRBJ1-3; D is possibly TRBD1 (6 bases). Germline loops: CDR1 DFQATT, CDR2 SNEGSKA (reference sequence). V was trimmed by 6 bases and J by 14 bases, leaving 17 bases between them. The CDR3 is 11 amino acids. Here the CDR3 reads CSASRGPLVYF. The CDR3 region has the DNA TGCAGTGCCTCCCGGGGGCCCCTGGTATATTTT.

The chain carries TRBV14 and TRBJ1-1, with TRBD1 matching over 8 bases. The CDR3 contains 12 residues. Trimming removed 1 base from V and 10 bases from J; junction bases left unmatched: 2. CDR1 is SGHDN, CDR2 FVKESK, per germline. The CDR3 loop reads CASSQGDRSAFF. The CDR3 coding sequence is TGTGCCAGCAGCCAAGGGGACAGGTCAGCTTTCTTT.

CDR3 nucleotides: TGTGCCAGCAGCTCCACAGATACGCAGTATTTT. The encoded protein is CASSSTDTQYF. The chain links TRBV11-2 to TRBJ2-3; D is uncertain. With 4 bases removed from V and 2 bases from J, the gap between germline ends came to 1 base. Per germline, CDR1 SGHAT and CDR2 FQNNGV. The CDR3 has 11 residues.

The chain is built from TRBV15 and TRBJ2-1, with TRBD2 matching over 8 bases. The CDR3 is made up of 14 amino acids. Germline V lookup: CDR1 LNHNV, CDR2 YYDKDF (reference sequence). J was trimmed by 4 bases and V by 3 bases; bases with no gene match: 2. CDR3 nucleotides: TGTGCCACCAGCAGCGGGGGGGGATACAATGAGCAGTTCTTC. Amino acid sequence: CATSSGGGYNEQFF.

The rearrangement uses TRBV7-2 and TRBJ1-5; TRBD1 aligns across 8 bases. CDR1 SGHTA and CDR2 FQGNSA come from the germline V gene. With V trimmed by 4 bases and J by 5 bases, 10 bases remained unmatched. The CDR3 is 16 residues long. The CDR3: CASSSRLGQGDQPQHF. For the CDR3, the DNA is TGTGCCAGCAGCTCAAGACTCGGACAGGGTGATCAGCCCCAGCATTTT.

The rearrangement uses TRBV10-3 and TRBJ2-2, with TRBD1 matching over 10 bases. The germline CDR1 and CDR2 sequences are ENHRY and SYGVKD. The trim removed 5 bases at V and 4 bases at J, leaving 4 bases unmatched. CDR3 length: 15 amino acids. The CDR3 region has the DNA TGTGCCATCAGTCGGGACAGGGGCTCCACCGGGGAGCTGTTTTTT. Translating it yields CAISRDRGSTGELFF.

The chain joins TRBV15 to TRBJ2-7; TRBD1 matches at 9 bases. V dropped 4 bases and J dropped 6; count of bases not matched to a gene: 4. This CDR3 comprises 13 residues. CDR1 and CDR2 from the germline V gene are LNHNV and YYDKDF (reference sequence). The CDR3 reads CATSMGTGSEQYF. The CDR3 DNA reads as TGTGCCACCAGCATGGGGACAGGGAGCGAGCAGTACTTC.

The chain couples TRBV7-2 to TRBJ1-4; D not resolved. Germline-derived CDR1 and CDR2 are SGHTA and FQGNSA. The ends were cut back, 1 base at V and 4 bases at J, with 10 bases in the middle. The CDR3 loop spans 15 amino acids. The CDR3 region has the DNA TGTGCCAGCAGCTTAGTAGTCAGTCTTAATGAAAAACTGTTTTTT. Translated, it gives CASSLVVSLNEKLFF. The entire variable domain, with the rest obtained from reference TRBV7-2 and TRBJ1-4, is as follows: GAGVSQSPSNKVTEKGKDVELRCDPISGHTALYWYRQSLGQGLEFLIYFQGNSAPDKSGLPSDRFSAERTGGSVSTLTIQRTQQEDSAVYLCASSLVVSLNEKLFFGSGTQLSVL.

This clone appeared once. The chain is built from TRBV28 and TRBJ1-1; the D gene is possibly TRBD1 (5 bases). The CDR3 has 15 amino acids. In germline, CDR1 is MDHEN, CDR2 SYDVKM. V was pared by 5 bases and J by 0 bases, with 13 bases between. Here the CDR3 reads CASSPPQVMNTEAFF. CDR3 DNA sequence: TGTGCCAGCAGTCCCCCACAGGTTATGAACACTGAAGCTTTCTTT.